These 20 T cell receptor beta chains were sequenced from one sample in a study of blood T cell repertoires in COVID-19. Measured with immunoSEQ multiplex PCR; TCRdb has only the in-frame clones, and not every one. The table has 130,000 or so clones, about 89% seen once. Sequencing input: peripheral blood. These receptor sequences come from a man in his fifties or sixties with active COVID-19.

This chain links TRBV10-1 with TRBJ1-4; a possible D gene is TRBD1 (5 bases). This CDR3 is built from 13 residues. Trimming pared 11 bases from V and 10 bases from J, leaving 20 bases between. Germline-derived CDR1 and CDR2 are WNHNN and SYGVQD (reference sequence). CDR3 in amino acids: CAVDVGEGGKLFF. The CDR3 DNA is TGCGCCGTGGACGTAGGGGAAGGCGGAAAACTGTTTTTT.

This clone has just a few counts. The CDR3 spells CASSPTRGSSYNEQFF. The CDR3 DNA follows: TGTGCCAGCAGCCCCACCCGGGGAAGCTCCTACAATGAGCAGTTCTTC. The chain employs TRBV7-9 and TRBJ2-1, with a tentative D call TRBD2 (5 bases). CDR1 SEHNR and CDR2 FQNEAQ come from the germline V gene (reference sequence). V was clipped by 5 bases and J by 0 bases, with 14 bases between them. The CDR3 consists of 16 residues.

The chain uses TRBV6-1 and TRBJ2-3; D ambiguous. Deletions cut 3 bases from V and 3 bases from J, with 10 bases between. The CDR3 has 14 amino acids. Germline V lookup: CDR1 MNHNS, CDR2 SASEGT. This CDR3 is CASSEGLLTDTQYF. The CDR3 DNA reads as TGTGCCAGCAGTGAGGGCCTACTTACAGATACGCAGTATTTT.

This clone was detected only a few times. This chain uses TRBV4-1 with TRBJ1-5; D uncertain. V shed 1 base and J shed 0 bases, with 13 bases lying between them. The CDR3 totals 17 residues. Per germline, CDR1 MGHRA and CDR2 YSYEKL. This CDR3 is CASSQGASGNSNQPQHF. The CDR3 bases are TGCGCCAGCAGCCAAGGAGCCAGCGGAAATAGCAATCAGCCCCAGCATTTT.

The chain is built from TRBV6-5 and TRBJ2-2, with D perhaps TRBD1 (5 bases). Germline V CDR1 and CDR2: MNHEY, SVGAGI. The CDR3 loop spans 15 amino acids. Trimming removed 5 bases at V and 0 bases at J, with 10 bases between. This CDR3 reads CASSLRASNTGELFF. The CDR3 nucleotides are TGTGCCAGCAGTCTCAGGGCCTCGAACACCGGGGAGCTGTTTTTT.

This chain connects TRBV12-5 to TRBJ2-7; D not certain. V lost 5 bases to trimming and J lost 3 bases, with 5 bases between them. The germline V gene has CDR1 LGHNT and CDR2 FRNRAP. This CDR3 is built from 11 residues. The CDR3 DNA reads TGTGCTAGTGGTACTTACTACGAGCAGTACTTC. This translates into CASGTYYEQYF.

The rearrangement joins TRBV7-9 to TRBJ2-1; no reliable D call. This CDR3 contains 11 residues. V lost 5 bases, J lost 7 bases, and 6 bases lay in between. In germline, CDR1 is SEHNR, CDR2 FQNEAQ (reference sequence). The CDR3 DNA reads TGTGCCAGCAGCCAACTTAATGAGCAGTTCTTC. Translated, it gives CASSQLNEQFF.

In DNA form, the CDR3 reads TGTGCCAGTAGTTGGCTCATGAACACTGAAGCTTTCTTT. Translated, it gives CASSWLMNTEAFF. V gene TRBV19 combines with J gene TRBJ1-1; D is unresolved. Germline-derived CDR1 and CDR2 are LNHDA and SQIVND (reference sequence). Between the trimmed V and J ends, which lost 5 bases and 0 bases, there was a span of 7 bases. CDR3 length: 13 residues. Full variable domain (remainder filled in from reference TRBV19 and TRBJ1-1): DGGITQSPKYLFRKEGQNVTLSCEQNLNHDAMYWYRQDPGQGLRLIYYSQIVNDFQKGDIAEGYSVSREKKESFPLTVTSAQKNPTAFYLCASSWLMNTEAFFGQGTRLTVV.

Only one count was recorded for this clone. The rearrangement joins TRBV2 to TRBJ2-1; no clear D. Germline values: CDR1 SNHLY, CDR2 FYNNEI. The CDR3 covers 15 residues. V lost 4 bases, J lost 0 bases, and 10 bases lay in between. Here the CDR3 reads CASSGERSSYNEQFF. CDR3 DNA sequence: TGTGCCAGCAGTGGAGAGAGGAGCTCCTACAATGAGCAGTTCTTC.

The V gene is TRBV7-9, the J gene TRBJ1-1, with D possibly being TRBD1 (5 bases). CDR1 is SEHNR and CDR2 is FQNEAQ in the germline V gene (reference sequence). Trimming shortened V by 2 bases and J by 6 bases, and 13 bases separated the two germline ends. The CDR3 has 14 amino acids. The chain's CDR3 is CASSLRQSPPEAFF. DNA for the CDR3: TGTGCCAGCAGCTTAAGACAGAGCCCTCCTGAAGCTTTCTTT.

The chain employs TRBV29-1 and TRBJ1-1; D call uncertain. This CDR3 comprises 13 residues. CDR1 and CDR2 (germline): SQVTM, ANQGSEA. The V gene lost 7 bases and the J gene lost 0 bases, with 12 bases spanning the gap. The CDR3 nucleotides are TGCAGCGCCTCAGACATCATGAACACTGAAGCTTTCTTT. It is translated as CSASDIMNTEAFF.

The chain employs TRBV10-3 and TRBJ2-2; TRBD1 matches 9 bases. The germline gives CDR1 ENHRY, CDR2 SYGVKD. The V gene end was trimmed by 7 bases and the J gene end by 6 bases; junction bases not matched to a gene: 9. The CDR3 has 15 residues. CDR3 amino acids: CAITETGGYAGELFF. In DNA, the CDR3 is TGTGCCATCACCGAGACAGGGGGTTACGCCGGGGAGCTGTTTTTT.

The chain recombines TRBV20-1 with TRBJ1-2, with D possibly matching TRBD1 (5 bases). CDR1 DFQATT and CDR2 SNEGSKA come from the germline V gene (reference sequence). V lost 3 bases to trimming and J lost 8 bases, with 10 bases between them. The CDR3 covers 11 residues. CDR3: CSARDNGGYTF. As DNA, the CDR3 is TGCAGTGCTAGGGACAACGGCGGCTACACCTTC.

J is TRBJ1-4 and V is TRBV3-1 (or the pseudogene TRBV3-2), with 8 bases aligning to TRBD1. The J call may be faulty, since TRBJ2-2 better matches the DNA end. Germline V gives CDR1 LGHDT, CDR2 YNNKEL (reference sequence). The CDR3 is 16 residues long. CDR3 coding DNA: TGTGCCAGCAGCCAAGCGACAGGGGCGGGTACGAGGGAGCTGTTTTTT. As protein: CASSQATGAGTRELFF.

The chain combines TRBV25-1 with TRBJ1-6; TRBD1 aligns across 8 bases. The germline V gene has CDR1 MGHDK and CDR2 SYGVNS. This CDR3 spans 16 amino acids. Unmatched junction bases numbered 7, after V lost 3 bases and J lost 6 bases. CDR3 sequence: CASSDQSGQANSPLHF. The CDR3, as DNA: TGTGCCAGCAGTGACCAATCGGGACAGGCTAATTCACCCCTCCACTTT. The full variable domain, in which reference TRBV25-1 and TRBJ1-6 provide the parts outside the CDR3, is EADIYQTPRYLVIGTGKKITLECSQTMGHDKMYWYQQDPGMELHLIHYSYGVNSTEKGDLSSESTVSRIRTEHFPLTLESARPSHTSQYLCASSDQSGQANSPLHFGNGTRLTVT.

The chain joins TRBV18 to TRBJ2-5, with 7 nucleotides matching TRBD1. V was clipped by 6 bases and J by 2 bases; unmatched bases: 9. Germline loops: CDR1 KGHSH, CDR2 LQKENI. CDR3 length equals 15 residues. The CDR3 DNA reads as TGTGCCAGCTCTCGACCCGGGACAGTTCAAGAGACCCAGTACTTC. Protein: CASSRPGTVQETQYF. Looking up the rest from reference TRBV18 and TRBJ2-5 gives the full variable domain: NAGVMQNPRHLVRRRGQEARLRCSPMKGHSHVYWYRQLPEEGLKFMVYLQKENIIDESGMPKERFSAEFPKEGPSILRIQQVVRGDSAAYFCASSRPGTVQETQYFGPGTRLLVL.

This clone was seen a handful of times. The chain combines TRBV6-5 with TRBJ2-7; D remains ambiguous. The CDR3 runs 13 residues. The V gene lost 5 bases and the J gene lost 3 bases, with 11 bases spanning the gap. The germline V gene has CDR1 MNHEY and CDR2 SVGAGI. The CDR3 coding sequence is TGTGCCAGCAGTAGTTCTACCCTCTACGAGCAGTACTTC. It is translated as CASSSSTLYEQYF.

The chain recombines TRBV6-5 with TRBJ2-3, with a tentative D call TRBD1 (5 bases). V was cut by 6 bases and J by 2 bases, with 12 bases left in between. CDR3 length: 14 amino acids. Germline V gene sequence: CDR1 MNHEY, CDR2 SVGAGI. This CDR3 reads CASSSTGDTDTQYF. CDR3 sequence (DNA): TGTGCCAGCAGCTCTACAGGAGACACAGATACGCAGTATTTT.

The chain employs TRBV2 and TRBJ1-4, with TRBD1 as a possible D gene (6 bases). CDR1 SNHLY and CDR2 FYNNEI come from the germline V gene. The CDR3 length is 15 residues. The V end was cut by 8 bases, the J end by 3 bases, with 16 bases between. CDR3 nucleotide sequence: TGTGCCAGCGGCCAACGGGGGGCGGCTAATGAAAAACTGTTTTTT. It yields the protein CASGQRGAANEKLFF.

Note on this clone: Other DNA sequences in this specimen translate into the identical CDR3. This sequence joins TRBV3-1 (or the pseudogene TRBV3-2) and TRBJ1-5, with D uncertain. Per the germline V gene, CDR1 is LGHDT and CDR2 is YNNKEL (reference sequence). V was trimmed by 3 bases and J by 4 bases, leaving 4 bases between them. There are 12 residues in the CDR3. In nucleotides, the CDR3 is TGTGCCAGCAGCCACCTTAATCAGCCCCAGCATTTT. It translates to CASSHLNQPQHF.